Below are 2 T cell receptor beta chains sequenced from a single sample in a study of blood T cell repertoires in COVID-19. Libraries were prepared by immunoSEQ multiplex PCR; TCRdb keeps only in-frame clonotypes and omits some of them. This sample has roughly 50,000 clones, with 89% found just once. Sequenced material: peripheral blood. The receptors shown here come from a human donor in a cohort sampled during active COVID-19.

The chain uses TRBV12-3 or TRBV12-4 and TRBJ1-5; D remains ambiguous. This CDR3 has 13 amino acids. V was shortened by 1 base and J by 9 bases, with 10 bases between the two germline ends. The CDR3 is CASSLGAALPQHF. Here the CDR3 DNA reads TGTGCCAGCAGTTTAGGAGCGGCATTGCCCCAGCATTTT.

The V gene is TRBV7-7, the J gene TRBJ2-5; D is undetermined. This CDR3 spans 15 amino acids. Germline V gene sequence: CDR1 SSHAT, CDR2 FNYEAQ (reference sequence). The V end lost 1 base, the J end lost 1 base, and 10 bases lay between the germline ends. The DNA for the CDR3 is TGTGCCAGCAGCTTAGGGCTCACCCGCCAAGAGACCCAGTACTTC. Translating it yields CASSLGLTRQETQYF. Combining the CDR3 with reference TRBV7-7 and TRBJ2-5 gives the whole variable domain GAGVSQSPRYKVTKRGQDVTLRCDPISSHATLYWYQQALGQGPEFLTYFNYEAQPDKSGLPSDRFSAERPEGSISTLTIQRTEQRDSAMYRCASSLGLTRQETQYFGPGTRLLVL.